This T cell receptor beta chain is from a study of T cell repertoires in cytomegalovirus infection. Whole-study findings and limits: There were HLA-C-restricted CMV-specific TCR beta clonotypes dominating the ex vivo response. People with CMV and the relevant HLA were identified by cumulative public TCR beta family frequency.

TCRdb re-analysed the reads in MiXCR, keeping a single row per CDR3 protein. Of some 800,000 distinct CDR3 sequences in the sample, roughly 28% were seen once. About this clonotype: The antigen is unknown.

The germline CDR1 and CDR2 sequences are LNHDA and SQIVND (reference sequence). The CDR3 loop spans 13 amino acids. The germline V and J ends were trimmed by 5 bases and 5 bases, with 10 bases remaining between them. The material was cultured CD8+ T cells from PBMCs, obtained from culture after CMV antigen stimulation. The receptor comes from a human donor in good health (CMV status not recorded). Some clones in this sample may be carry-over from other donors' samples. V usage is TRBV19 and J usage is TRBJ1-5; D remains ambiguous. The CDR3 nucleotides read TGTGCCAGTAGTTACGACATTTATCAGCCCCAGCATTTT. Translation gives CASSYDIYQPQHF.